The 6 T cell receptor beta chains below come from one sample, sequenced in a study of T cell responses to AZD1222 COVID-19 vaccine. Only in-frame clones appear in the TCRdb table, and some are missing; sequencing was by immunoSEQ multiplex PCR. There are some 150,000 clones in the sample; more than 80% occur only once, and more than 3% lies in the top ten. The sequencing used peripheral blood, collected 28 days after the second AZD1222 dose. The receptors come from an adult who received the AZD1222 COVID-19 vaccine.

V usage is TRBV7-9 and J usage is TRBJ2-7, with 8 positions matching TRBD1. From germline, CDR1 is SEHNR and CDR2 FQNEAQ (reference sequence). With V trimmed by 1 base and J by 3 bases, 5 bases remained unmatched. This CDR3 contains 15 residues. CDR3: CASSLGPDRVYEQYF. CDR3 DNA: TGTGCCAGCAGCTTAGGGCCGGACAGGGTCTACGAGCAGTACTTC.

A single count supports this clone. The gene calls are TRBV6-7 and TRBJ1-5; 9 nucleotides line up with TRBD1. TRBV6-7 is designated an ORF whose function remains uncertain. The V and J ends lost 2 bases and 1 base, in that order; junction bases with no gene match: 12. This CDR3 is 19 amino acids long. The CDR3 reads CASSYPGQGRGGSNQPQHF. CDR3 coding DNA: TGTGCCAGCAGTTACCCGGGACAGGGAAGGGGCGGGAGCAATCAGCCCCAGCATTTT.

V usage is TRBV3-1 (or the pseudogene TRBV3-2) and J usage is TRBJ2-7, with D possibly matching TRBD2 (6 bases). In germline, CDR1 is LGHDT, CDR2 YNNKEL (reference sequence). This CDR3 contains 15 residues. V lost 1 base, J lost 5 bases, and 15 bases lay in between. The CDR3 sequence: CASSQARRGGNEQYF. DNA for the CDR3: TGTGCCAGCAGCCAAGCCCGTCGGGGAGGCAACGAGCAGTACTTC.

The chain has TRBV9 and TRBJ2-1, with a weak D call TRBD2 (7 bases). Germline CDR1 is SGDLS and CDR2 is YYNGEE. V was trimmed by 4 bases and J by 8 bases, leaving 16 bases between them. This CDR3 spans 14 amino acids. CDR3 loop: CASSLIGGGDEQFF. The CDR3 DNA sequence: TGTGCCAGCAGCCTCATAGGGGGGGGCGATGAGCAGTTCTTC. The entire variable domain, with the rest obtained from reference TRBV9 and TRBJ2-1, is as follows: DSGVTQTPKHLITATGQRVTLRCSPRSGDLSVYWYQQSLDQGLQFLIQYYNGEERAKGNILERFSAQQFPDLHSELNLSSLELGDSALYFCASSLIGGGDEQFFGPGTRLTVL.

CDR3 nucleotides: TGTGCCAGCAGTGGAGGGGGCTTTGATAGCAATCAGCCCCAGCATTTT. The encoded protein is CASSGGGFDSNQPQHF. V is TRBV2 and J is TRBJ1-5, with 7 bases matching TRBD1. The trim removed 4 bases at V and 0 bases at J, leaving 6 bases unmatched. Germline V gives CDR1 SNHLY, CDR2 FYNNEI. The CDR3 runs to 16 residues.

Here the CDR3 DNA reads TGTGCCACCAGCGGGGGGCAAGAGACCCAGTACTTC. This sequence encodes CATSGGQETQYF. This chain connects TRBV15 to TRBJ2-5; a weak D match, TRBD2 (6 bases). CDR1 is LNHNV and CDR2 is YYDKDF in the germline V gene (reference sequence). The CDR3 extends over 12 amino acids. Trimming left V 5 bases short and J 2 bases short, with 6 bases between.